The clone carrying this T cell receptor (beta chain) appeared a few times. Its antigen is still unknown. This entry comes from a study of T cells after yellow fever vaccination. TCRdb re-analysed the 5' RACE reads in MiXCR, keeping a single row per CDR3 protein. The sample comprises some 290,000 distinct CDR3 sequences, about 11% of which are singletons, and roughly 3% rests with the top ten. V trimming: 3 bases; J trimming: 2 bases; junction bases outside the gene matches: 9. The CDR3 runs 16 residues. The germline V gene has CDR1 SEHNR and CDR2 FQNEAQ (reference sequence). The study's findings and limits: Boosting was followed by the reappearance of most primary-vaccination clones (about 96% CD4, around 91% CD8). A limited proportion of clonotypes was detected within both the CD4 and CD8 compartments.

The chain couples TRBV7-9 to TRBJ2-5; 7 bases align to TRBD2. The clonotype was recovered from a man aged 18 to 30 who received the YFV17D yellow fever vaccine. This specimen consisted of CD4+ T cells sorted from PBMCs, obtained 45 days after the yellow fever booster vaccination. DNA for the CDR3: TGTGCCAGCAGCTTGGGCGGACTAGGGCGGCAAGAGACCCAGTACTTC. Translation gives CASSLGGLGRQETQYF.